The 26 T cell receptor beta chains below all came from one sample that was sequenced in a study of blood T cell repertoires in COVID-19. Assay used: immunoSEQ multiplex PCR; TCRdb lists only in-frame clones, some missing. The sample lists about 200,000 clones; just under 80% were seen once. Sequenced material: peripheral blood. The receptor source for this set is a woman at least 80 years old with active or convalescent COVID-19.

The chain joins TRBV6-6 to TRBJ1-2; weak D call: TRBD1 (5 bases). There are 13 residues in the CDR3. Germline-derived CDR1 and CDR2 are MNHNY and SVGAGI (reference sequence). V was shortened by 11 bases and J by 4 bases, with 17 bases between the two germline ends. In nucleotides, the CDR3 is TGTGCCGGAAGAGCCCAGGGTGTCTATGGCTACACCTTC. This translates into CAGRAQGVYGYTF.

V usage is TRBV5-6 and J usage is TRBJ2-3; TRBD2 matches 8 bases. Germline-derived CDR1 and CDR2 are SGHDT and YYEEEE. The V gene end was trimmed by 3 bases and the J gene end by 6 bases; junction bases not matched to a gene: 15. This CDR3 has 17 residues. CDR3 sequence reads: CASSYAGGANNLDTQYF. The CDR3 coding sequence is TGTGCCAGCAGCTACGCGGGGGGTGCCAATAACTTGGATACGCAGTATTTT.

The chain employs TRBV2 and TRBJ1-1, with D maybe TRBD1 (5 bases). V shed 5 bases and J shed 1 base, with 17 bases lying between them. The germline V gene has CDR1 SNHLY and CDR2 FYNNEI. CDR3 size: 16 residues. The CDR3 is CASSLGPQVPNTEAFF. The CDR3 DNA reads as TGTGCCAGCAGTTTAGGGCCACAGGTACCGAACACTGAAGCTTTCTTT.

This sequence joins TRBV2 and TRBJ2-7; tentative D call: TRBD1 (6 bases). CDR1 SNHLY and CDR2 FYNNEI come from the germline V gene. The CDR3 spans 11 residues. Trimming left V 4 bases short and J 7 bases short, with 8 bases between. CDR3 amino acids: CASSAGEEQYF. DNA for the CDR3: TGTGCCAGCAGTGCAGGGGAAGAGCAGTACTTC.

The CDR3 DNA reads TGTGCCAGCAGCACCCGCGGGGGAAACACCGGGGAGCTGTTTTTT. This sequence encodes CASSTRGGNTGELFF. The J gene is TRBJ2-2, the V gene TRBV9; TRBD2 agrees at 7 bases. Germline V gene lookup returns CDR1 SGDLS and CDR2 YYNGEE. V was pared by 4 bases and J by 2 bases, with 5 bases of the junction left unmatched. The CDR3 sequence is 15 residues long.

This clone was detected a few times. The gene calls are TRBV28 and TRBJ1-4; a weak D match, TRBD1 (5 bases). This CDR3 comprises 14 residues. Germline loops: CDR1 MDHEN, CDR2 SYDVKM. V was cut by 6 bases and J by 10 bases, with 18 bases left in between. The DNA for the CDR3 is TGTGCCAGCAGCCAATCAACCTCCGGGGGAAAACTGTTTTTT. Translation: CASSQSTSGGKLFF.

This chain joins TRBV19 and TRBJ1-6, with D hard to call. The CDR3 is 16 amino acids. Germline CDR1 and CDR2: LNHDA and SQIVND (reference sequence). The V and J ends lost 6 bases and 0 bases respectively, with 12 bases between them. The CDR3 loop reads CASRGSHSSYNSPLHF. For the CDR3, the DNA is TGTGCCAGTAGGGGGAGCCACAGCTCCTATAATTCACCCCTCCACTTT.

The chain recombines TRBV28 with TRBJ2-7; 12 bases fit TRBD2. Trimming removed 5 bases from V and 2 bases from J; junction bases left unmatched: 7. The CDR3 is made up of 16 amino acids. Germline-derived CDR1 and CDR2 are MDHEN and SYDVKM. The CDR3 spells CASSLTSGGLPYEQYF. The CDR3, as DNA: TGTGCCAGCAGTCTAACTAGCGGGGGGCTCCCCTACGAGCAGTACTTC.

This chain uses TRBV19 with TRBJ1-2, with D unresolved. Trimming left V 6 bases short and J 8 bases short, with 13 bases between. CDR3 length: 12 residues. CDR1 and CDR2 from the germline V gene are LNHDA and SQIVND (reference sequence). For the CDR3, the DNA is TGTGCCAGTAGACCCTCTACGGGGGGCTACACCTTC. This sequence encodes CASRPSTGGYTF.

The J gene is TRBJ1-2, the V gene TRBV19, with 11 bases that match TRBD1. Unmatched junction bases numbered 6, after V lost 7 bases and J lost 2 bases. From germline, CDR1 is LNHDA and CDR2 SQIVND (reference sequence). This CDR3 contains 15 residues. CDR3 nucleotide sequence: TGTGCCAGTACCCTGGACAGGGGGCAGAACTATGGCTACACCTTC. Translating gives CASTLDRGQNYGYTF.

This clone has only one observation. This chain links TRBV10-3 with TRBJ1-2; D is unresolved. Between the trimmed V and J ends, which lost 8 bases and 2 bases, there was a span of 12 bases. The germline gives CDR1 ENHRY, CDR2 SYGVKD. The CDR3 runs 13 residues. DNA for the CDR3: TGTGCCATCGCTGGAGTACTCAACTATGGCTACACCTTC. It specifies CAIAGVLNYGYTF.

This clone appeared once. This chain links TRBV6-6 with TRBJ2-2; 9 bases fit TRBD1. Germline V gives CDR1 MNHNY, CDR2 SVGAGI (reference sequence). Trimming at V came to 4 bases and at J to 1 base, leaving 1 base not matched to a gene. The length of the CDR3 is 15 residues. The CDR3 here is CASSWGQGNTGELFF. Written as DNA, the CDR3 is TGTGCCAGCAGTTGGGGACAGGGGAACACCGGGGAGCTGTTTTTT.

The chain is built from TRBV15 and TRBJ2-7, with D possibly matching TRBD1 (6 bases). Trimming left V 1 base short and J 1 base short, with 14 bases between. Germline V gene data show CDR1 as LNHNV and CDR2 as YYDKDF (reference sequence). The CDR3 extends over 16 amino acids. The CDR3 reads CATSRGMGRGSYEQYF. The CDR3, as DNA: TGTGCCACCAGCAGAGGTATGGGCAGGGGATCCTACGAGCAGTACTTC.

The V call is TRBV3-1 (or the pseudogene TRBV3-2), the J call TRBJ2-5; 7 nucleotides match TRBD2. The CDR3 runs to 14 residues. The V and J ends lost 3 bases and 5 bases, in that order; junction bases with no gene match: 6. Per germline, CDR1 LGHDT and CDR2 YNNKEL (reference sequence). The CDR3 nucleotides read TGTGCCAGCAGCCAGGGGGGAGGGAGCGAGACCCAGTACTTC. It translates to CASSQGGGSETQYF.

The V and J genes are TRBV9 and TRBJ2-5, with 8 positions matching TRBD1. The CDR3 is 16 residues long. Unmatched junction bases numbered 6, after V lost 0 bases and J lost 2 bases. The germline V gene encodes CDR1 SGDLS and CDR2 YYNGEE. The CDR3: CASSVAETGGQETQYF. The CDR3 DNA follows: TGTGCCAGCAGCGTAGCAGAAACAGGGGGTCAAGAGACCCAGTACTTC.

This clone was observed a handful of times. The chain recombines TRBV12-3 or TRBV12-4 with TRBJ2-7; unclear D gene. V was cut by 7 bases and J by 0 bases, with 10 bases left in between. The CDR3 length is 13 residues. As DNA, the CDR3 is TGTGCCAGCACCGGTATGAACTCCTACGAGCAGTACTTC. Its protein product is CASTGMNSYEQYF.

The chain uses TRBV3-1 (or the pseudogene TRBV3-2) and TRBJ2-7; perhaps TRBD1 as D (5 bases). CDR1 and CDR2 from the germline V gene are LGHDT and YNNKEL (reference sequence). This CDR3 region has 14 residues. V was trimmed by 6 bases and J by 0 bases, leaving 12 bases between them. The DNA for the CDR3 is TGTGCCAGCAGGTCGACAGCCTCCTCCTACGAGCAGTACTTC. It codes for CASRSTASSYEQYF.

The chain has TRBV4-3 and TRBJ2-3; 12 bases are shared with TRBD2. J was trimmed by 1 base and V by 0 bases; bases with no gene match: 5. Germline values: CDR1 LGHNA, CDR2 YSLEER. The CDR3 is 18 amino acids. CDR3 DNA sequence: TGCGCCAGCAGCCAAGAGGCTAGCGGGGGGGCCGGCACAGATACGCAGTATTTT. Translated: CASSQEASGGAGTDTQYF.

This chain joins TRBV7-8 and TRBJ2-1; D is uncertain. Trimming cost V 0 bases and J 15 bases, with 15 bases left between them. The CDR3 is 13 residues long. Germline assignment: CDR1 SGHVS and CDR2 FQNEAQ. In DNA form, the CDR3 reads TGTGCCAGCAGCTTAGCTCTCCGGCAGGTCCCGTTCTTC. Protein product: CASSLALRQVPFF.

This chain connects TRBV12-3 or TRBV12-4 to TRBJ1-2, with D unclear. The CDR3 spans 13 residues. The V end was cut by 5 bases, the J end by 3 bases, with 10 bases between. The CDR3 coding sequence is TGTGCCAGCAGTCTAAGACGGGACTATGGCTACACCTTC. Translated, it gives CASSLRRDYGYTF.

The rearrangement joins TRBV6-2 or TRBV6-3 to TRBJ2-7, with 9 positions matching TRBD1. The germline V gene encodes CDR1 MNHEY and CDR2 SVGEGT. J was trimmed by 3 bases and V by 5 bases; bases with no gene match: 8. CDR3 length: 15 amino acids. DNA for the CDR3: TGTGCCAGCAGTGCCCCGGGACAGGGAGGCTACGAGCAGTACTTC. Protein: CASSAPGQGGYEQYF.

The rearrangement uses TRBV25-1 and TRBJ1-4, with D possibly being TRBD1 (5 bases). Germline assignment: CDR1 MGHDK and CDR2 SYGVNS. CDR3 length: 13 residues. V lost 5 bases to trimming and J lost 6 bases, with 10 bases between them. The CDR3, as DNA: TGTGCCAGCAGTCAGGGTTCCGATGAAAAACTGTTTTTT. Translating gives CASSQGSDEKLFF.

This clone was found many times. The rearrangement links TRBV5-5 to TRBJ1-4; 7 bases match TRBD1. V dropped 3 bases and J dropped 7; count of bases not matched to a gene: 9. This CDR3 is built from 15 residues. Germline-derived CDR1 and CDR2 are SGHKS and YYEKEE (reference sequence). The CDR3 protein is CASSSPGGYSEKLFF. The CDR3 DNA is TGTGCCAGCAGCTCTCCAGGGGGGTACAGTGAAAAACTGTTTTTT. The full variable domain, its missing parts supplied by reference TRBV5-5 and TRBJ1-4, is DAGVTQSPTHLIKTRGQQVTLRCSPISGHKSVSWYQQVLGQGPQFIFQYYEKEERGRGNFPDRFSARQFPNYSSELNVNALLLGDSALYLCASSSPGGYSEKLFFGSGTQLSVL.

This chain joins TRBV28 and TRBJ1-5, with a possible D match to TRBD1 (5 bases). V dropped 6 bases and J dropped 4 bases, with 13 bases sitting between them. The germline gives CDR1 MDHEN, CDR2 SYDVKM. The CDR3 loop spans 14 amino acids. CDR3 loop: CASSGGSWNQPQHF. For the CDR3, the DNA is TGTGCCAGCAGCGGGGGGAGTTGGAATCAGCCCCAGCATTTT.

The CDR3 here is CASTRDRFERAYNETQYF. The CDR3, as DNA: TGCGCCAGCACTCGGGACAGGTTCGAGCGGGCGTACAATGAGACCCAGTACTTC. The gene calls are TRBV10-1 and TRBJ2-5; the match to TRBD1 covers 8 bases. This CDR3 region has 18 residues. CDR1 and CDR2 (germline): WNHNN, SYGVQD (reference sequence). J gave up 5 bases and V 7 bases, and 21 bases lay outside the gene matches.

V usage is TRBV27 and J usage is TRBJ2-5, with 10 bases that match TRBD2. The CDR3 loop spans 16 amino acids. Trimming removed 7 bases from V and 5 bases from J; junction bases left unmatched: 13. The germline V gene has CDR1 MNHEY and CDR2 SMNVEV (reference sequence). DNA for the CDR3: TGTGCCAGCACGGCACTAGCGGGGTCCGGGGGTGAGACCCAGTACTTC. Protein sequence: CASTALAGSGGETQYF.